These T cell receptor beta chains were read from a single sample in a study of T cell responses to AZD1222 COVID-19 vaccine. Some clones are missing from TCRdb's copy, which holds only in-frame ones; the method was immunoSEQ multiplex PCR. Of approximately 200,000 clones in the sample, approximately 93% were seen once. The sequenced sample was peripheral blood, obtained 28 days after the second AZD1222 dose. The source is an adult who received the AZD1222 COVID-19 vaccine. The CDR3 runs from the conserved cysteine through the conserved F or W.

TRBV18 | CASSQGLAGGPGYEQYF
TRBV3-1/TRBV3-2 | CASSQERRACYGYTF
TRBV7-2 | CASSLGPGSSYEQYF
TRBV18 | CASSLARQRQDGKLFF
TRBV5-6 | CASSLDSNEKLFF
TRBV7-2 | CASSPTGGRWGTEAFF
TRBV19 | CASSKGAGVEEKLFF
TRBV7-9 | CASSLDIYGYTF
TRBV9 | CASSVGSQGRAEQYF
TRBV3-1/TRBV3-2 | CASTLHQRVGNTEAFF
TRBV2 | CASSETTVNQPQHF
TRBV19 | CASSTLGLLPYNEQFF
TRBV7-9 | CASSSDRGALYGYTF
TRBV9 | CASSVDWQDIISNGYTF
TRBV2 | CASRNWPVDGARGYTF
TRBV10-3 | CAISGSTSNTEAFF
TRBV29-1 | CSVGARGTNTEAFF
TRBV7-2 | CASRRTNEKLFF
TRBV2 | CGGGTQANVLTF
TRBV7-9 | CASSLGNRDTEAFF
TRBV7-3 | CASSLLPNGGSTDTQYF
TRBV5-6 | CASSPLTVQETQYF
TRBV12-3/TRBV12-4 | CASSLGNTEAFF
TRBV7-3 | CASSLGGTSEAFF
TRBV18 | CASSPGSREYQPQHF
TRBV24-1 | CATRDRIDGYTF
TRBV14 | CASTTGGARGEAFF
TRBV5-8 | CASSLGGAANTEAFF
TRBV3-1/TRBV3-2 | CASSQERGSYNEQFF
TRBV13 | CASSLWGSGVPSSYNEQFF
TRBV7-2 | CASSSGQGAGQPQHF
TRBV6-1 | CASSEAPNDRSYGYTF
TRBV7-9 | CASSGPGPPMYEQFF